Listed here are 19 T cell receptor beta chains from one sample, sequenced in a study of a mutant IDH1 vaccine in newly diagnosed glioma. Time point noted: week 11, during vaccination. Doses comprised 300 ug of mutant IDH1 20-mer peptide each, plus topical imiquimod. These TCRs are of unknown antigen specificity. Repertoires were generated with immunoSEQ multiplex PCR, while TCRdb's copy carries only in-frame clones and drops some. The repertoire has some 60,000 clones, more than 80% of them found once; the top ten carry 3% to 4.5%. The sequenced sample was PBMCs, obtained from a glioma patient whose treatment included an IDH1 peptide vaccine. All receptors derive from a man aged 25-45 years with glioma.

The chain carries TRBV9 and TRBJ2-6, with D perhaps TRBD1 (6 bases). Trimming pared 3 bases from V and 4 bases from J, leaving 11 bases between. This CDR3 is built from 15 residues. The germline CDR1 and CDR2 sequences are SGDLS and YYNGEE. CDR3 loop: CASSGTGFGANVLTF. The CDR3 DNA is TGTGCCAGCAGCGGAACAGGGTTCGGGGCCAACGTCCTGACTTTC.

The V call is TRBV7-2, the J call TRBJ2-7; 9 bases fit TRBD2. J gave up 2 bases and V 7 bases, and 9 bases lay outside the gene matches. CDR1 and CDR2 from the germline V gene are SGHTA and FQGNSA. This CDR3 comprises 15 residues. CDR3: CASTAVAGVTYEQYF. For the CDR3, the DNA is TGTGCCAGCACCGCCGTAGCGGGGGTTACCTACGAGCAGTACTTC.

The CDR3 DNA reads as TGCAGCGCTGGGCCGGGGATGAACACTGAAGCTTTCTTT. It encodes CSAGPGMNTEAFF. This chain connects TRBV29-1 to TRBJ1-1, with no clear D. CDR3 length: 13 residues. Per germline, CDR1 SQVTM and CDR2 ANQGSEA. Trimming shortened V by 7 bases and J by 0 bases, and 12 bases separated the two germline ends.

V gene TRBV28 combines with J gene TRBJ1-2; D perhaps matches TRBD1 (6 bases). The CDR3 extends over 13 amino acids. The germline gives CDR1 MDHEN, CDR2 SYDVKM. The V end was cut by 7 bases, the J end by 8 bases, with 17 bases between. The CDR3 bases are TGTGCCAGCAATGTTGGGGGGCTGGGGGGCTACACCTTC. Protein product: CASNVGGLGGYTF.

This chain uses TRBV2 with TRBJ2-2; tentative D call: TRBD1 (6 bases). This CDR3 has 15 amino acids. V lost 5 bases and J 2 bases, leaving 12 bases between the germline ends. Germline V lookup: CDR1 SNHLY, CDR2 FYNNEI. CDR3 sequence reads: CASSLRQVNTGELFF. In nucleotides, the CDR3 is TGTGCCAGCAGTCTCCGACAGGTTAACACCGGGGAGCTGTTTTTT.

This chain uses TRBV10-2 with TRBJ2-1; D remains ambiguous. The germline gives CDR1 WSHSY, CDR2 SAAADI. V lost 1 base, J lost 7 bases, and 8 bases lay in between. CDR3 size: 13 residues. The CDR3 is CASSEYKANEQFF. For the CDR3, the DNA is TGCGCCAGCAGTGAGTACAAGGCGAATGAGCAGTTCTTC.

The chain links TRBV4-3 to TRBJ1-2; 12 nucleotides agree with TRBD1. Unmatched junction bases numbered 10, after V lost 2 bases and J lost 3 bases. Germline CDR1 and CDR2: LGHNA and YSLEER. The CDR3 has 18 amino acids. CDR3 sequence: CASSQQGTGGSTDYGYTF. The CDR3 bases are TGCGCCAGCAGCCAACAAGGGACAGGGGGCTCAACCGACTATGGCTACACCTTC.

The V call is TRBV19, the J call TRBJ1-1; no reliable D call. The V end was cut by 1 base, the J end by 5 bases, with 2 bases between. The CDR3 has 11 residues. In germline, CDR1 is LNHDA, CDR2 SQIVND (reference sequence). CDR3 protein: CASSIVTEAFF. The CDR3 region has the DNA TGTGCCAGTAGTATAGTTACTGAAGCTTTCTTT.

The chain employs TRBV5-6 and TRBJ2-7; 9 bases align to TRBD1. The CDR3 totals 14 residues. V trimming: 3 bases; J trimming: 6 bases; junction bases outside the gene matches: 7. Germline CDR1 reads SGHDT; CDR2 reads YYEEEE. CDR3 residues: CASSWGQGGPEQYF. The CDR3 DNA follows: TGTGCCAGCAGCTGGGGACAGGGAGGCCCCGAGCAGTACTTC. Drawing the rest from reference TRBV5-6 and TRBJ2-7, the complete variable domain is DAGVTQSPTHLIKTRGQQVTLRCSPKSGHDTVSWYQQALGQGPQFIFQYYEEEERQRGNFPDRFSGHQFPNYSSELNVNALLLGDSALYLCASSWGQGGPEQYFGPGTRLTVT.

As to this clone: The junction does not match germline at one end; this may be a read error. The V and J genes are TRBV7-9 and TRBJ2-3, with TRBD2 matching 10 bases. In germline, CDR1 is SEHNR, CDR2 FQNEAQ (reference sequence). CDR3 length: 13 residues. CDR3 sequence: CASSLAGADTQYF. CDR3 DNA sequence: TGTGCCAGCAGCCTAGCGGGGGCCGATACGCAGTATTTT.

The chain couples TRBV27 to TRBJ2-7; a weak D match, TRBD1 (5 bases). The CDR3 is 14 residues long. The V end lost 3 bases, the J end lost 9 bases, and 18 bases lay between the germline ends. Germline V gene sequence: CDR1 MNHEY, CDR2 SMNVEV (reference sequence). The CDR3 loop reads CASSLGPTSTRQYF. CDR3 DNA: TGTGCCAGCAGTTTGGGGCCTACATCTACGAGGCAGTACTTC.

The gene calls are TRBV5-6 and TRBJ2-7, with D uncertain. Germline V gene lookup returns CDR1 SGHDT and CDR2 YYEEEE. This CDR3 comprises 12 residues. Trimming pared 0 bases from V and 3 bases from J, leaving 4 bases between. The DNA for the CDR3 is TGTGCCAGCAGCTTGGCTAGCTACGAGCAGTACTTC. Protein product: CASSLASYEQYF.

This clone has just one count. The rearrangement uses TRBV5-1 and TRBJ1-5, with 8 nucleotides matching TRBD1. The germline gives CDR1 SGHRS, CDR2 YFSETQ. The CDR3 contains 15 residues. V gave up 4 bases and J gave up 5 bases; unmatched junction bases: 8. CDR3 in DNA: TGCGCCAGCAGCCTATGGACAGGGAGGGATCAGCCCCAGCATTTT. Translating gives CASSLWTGRDQPQHF.

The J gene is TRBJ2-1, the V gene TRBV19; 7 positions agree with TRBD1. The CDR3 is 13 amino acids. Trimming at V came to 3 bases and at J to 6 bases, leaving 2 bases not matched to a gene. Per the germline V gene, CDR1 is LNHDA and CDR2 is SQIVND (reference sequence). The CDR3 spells CASSMGQTNEQFF. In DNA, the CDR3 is TGTGCCAGTAGTATGGGACAGACCAATGAGCAGTTCTTC.

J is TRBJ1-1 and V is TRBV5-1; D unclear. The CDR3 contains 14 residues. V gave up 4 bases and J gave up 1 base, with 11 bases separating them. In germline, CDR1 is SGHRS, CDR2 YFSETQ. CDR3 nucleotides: TGCGCCAGCAGCCTATCCCGAGAGAACACTGAAGCTTTCTTT. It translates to CASSLSRENTEAFF.

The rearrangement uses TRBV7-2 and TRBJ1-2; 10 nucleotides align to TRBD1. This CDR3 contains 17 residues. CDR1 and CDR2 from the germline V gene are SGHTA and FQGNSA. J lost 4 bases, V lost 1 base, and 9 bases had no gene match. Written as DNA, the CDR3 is TGTGCCAGCAGCTTAGTCGGGACAGGGGCTGTTCGCTATGGCTACACCTTC. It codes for CASSLVGTGAVRYGYTF.

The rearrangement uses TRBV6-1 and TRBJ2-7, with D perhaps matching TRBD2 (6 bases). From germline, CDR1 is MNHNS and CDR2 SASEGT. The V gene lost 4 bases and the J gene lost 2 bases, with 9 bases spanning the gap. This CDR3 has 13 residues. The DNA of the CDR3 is TGTGCCAGCAGTGTTGGCGGGACCTACGAGCAGTACTTC. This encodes CASSVGGTYEQYF.

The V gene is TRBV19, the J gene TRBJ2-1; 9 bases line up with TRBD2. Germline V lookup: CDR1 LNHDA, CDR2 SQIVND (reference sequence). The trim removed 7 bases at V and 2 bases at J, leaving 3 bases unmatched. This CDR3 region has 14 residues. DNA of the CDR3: TGTGCCAGTAATGGCGGGAGGGCCTACAATGAGCAGTTCTTC. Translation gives CASNGGRAYNEQFF.

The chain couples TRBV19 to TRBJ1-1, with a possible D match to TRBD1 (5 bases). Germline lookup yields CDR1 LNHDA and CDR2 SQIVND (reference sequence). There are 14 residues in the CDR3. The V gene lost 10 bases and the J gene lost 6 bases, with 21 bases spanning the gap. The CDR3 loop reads CATRMGPTYSEAFF. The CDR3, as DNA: TGTGCCACTAGGATGGGACCGACCTATTCTGAAGCTTTCTTT.